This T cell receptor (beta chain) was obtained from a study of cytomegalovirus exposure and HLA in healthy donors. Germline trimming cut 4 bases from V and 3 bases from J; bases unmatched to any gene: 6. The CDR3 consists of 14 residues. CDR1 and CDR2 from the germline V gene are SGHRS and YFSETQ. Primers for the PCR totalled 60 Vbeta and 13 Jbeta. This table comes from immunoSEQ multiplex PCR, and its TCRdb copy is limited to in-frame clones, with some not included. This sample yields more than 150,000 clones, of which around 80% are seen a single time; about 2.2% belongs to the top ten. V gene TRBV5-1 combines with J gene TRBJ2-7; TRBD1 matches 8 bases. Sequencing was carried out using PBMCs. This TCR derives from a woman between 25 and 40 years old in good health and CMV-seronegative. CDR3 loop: CASSAGQGGYEQYF. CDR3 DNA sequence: TGCGCCAGCAGCGCCGGACAGGGCGGCTACGAGCAGTACTTC.